This record covers a single TCR beta chain. The antigen is undetermined. The sample belongs to a study of CD8+CD57+ T cells in acquired aplastic anemia. For the study at large: Quantities of DNA derived from sorted CD4+ and CD8+ cells averaged roughly 3 ug.

Study-level results: Researchers report that around 29 CD8+ CDR3 sequences appeared in both patients and controls. For CD8+ Simpson's diversity, patients and controls showed no significant difference.

It was patients with CD8+CD57+ cell expansion by flow cytometry who were chosen for sequencing. Among the patients, all had severe acquired aplastic anemia. Genomic DNA, the template, was used for profiling of the TCR beta VDJ and CDR3. A single record per CDR3 protein comes from TCRdb applying MiXCR to the reads. The sample gives under 350,000 distinct CDR3 sequences, 45% to 65% of which show up once; 1.3% is in the top ten. V dropped 2 bases and J dropped 6 bases, with 13 bases sitting between them. Germline V CDR1 and CDR2: SGHTA, FQGTGA. The CDR3 totals 14 residues. Material: sorted CD4+, CD8+, or CD8+CD57+ T cells (not recorded which) from PBMCs. This chain uses TRBV7-3 with TRBJ1-1; D may be TRBD1 (5 bases). This clonotype was obtained from a human donor with aplastic anemia. The CDR3 region is CASSLSGRASEAFF. CDR3 sequence (DNA): TGTGCCAGCAGCTTATCGGGGCGGGCGTCTGAAGCTTTCTTT.